This T cell receptor (beta chain) was sequenced for a study of CD8 T cells in ankylosing spondylitis. In regard to this clonotype: Its specificity is not known.

Libraries of TCR beta came from quantitative 5'-RACE with molecular barcodes. TCRdb reanalysed the 5' RACE reads using MiXCR and keeps one entry per CDR3 protein. Among over 600,000 distinct CDR3 sequences listed, around 20% were seen once. Germline V gene data show CDR1 as MNHEY and CDR2 as SMNVEV (reference sequence). This CDR3 comprises 13 residues. The V end was cut by 3 bases, the J end by 0 bases, with 5 bases between. Broader study findings: Significant enrichment of disease-linked clones was reported in matched ankylosing spondylitis synovial fluid. Those disease-linked clones were CD8+; they were also relatively rare in peripheral blood. A number of the motif variants had already been described in reactive arthritis synovial fluid and blood. A TCR beta motif made of under 10 highly homologous variants seemed typical of ankylosing spondylitis blood.

The specimen was blood, either unsorted or a sorted T cell fraction (not recorded which). The sequence was obtained from a male donor with ankylosing spondylitis. This chain links TRBV27 with TRBJ1-1; D call uncertain. CDR3 protein: CASSFAMNTEAFF. The CDR3 bases are TGTGCCAGCAGTTTCGCCATGAACACTGAAGCTTTCTTT.